This T cell receptor (beta chain) comes out of a study of Ad26.COV2.S vaccination and SARS-CoV-2 variants. Treatment given: roughly 19 received Ad26.COV2.S at low or high dose, single or two shots; roughly five received placebo; per-sample allocation not given. The investigators took samples on day 63 after the first vaccine or placebo injection. TCRdb keeps only in-frame clones here, not all; method: immunoSEQ multiplex PCR. The table records 430,000 or so clones, 90% of them present only once. This clone was counted a single time. The TCR comes from a person between 18 and 60 years old who received the Ad26.COV2.S COVID-19 vaccine or a placebo. Sequences were derived from peripheral blood, sampled in a trial of Ad26.COV2.S vaccine versus placebo.

The CDR3 loop is CASSDGTGQADTQYF. In DNA form, the CDR3 reads TGTGCCAGCAGTGACGGGACAGGGCAGGCAGATACGCAGTATTTT. The genes are TRBV2 and TRBJ2-3; TRBD1 aligns across 9 bases. This CDR3 contains 15 residues. Germline loops: CDR1 SNHLY, CDR2 FYNNEI. Unmatched junction bases numbered 5, after V lost 3 bases and J lost 4 bases.